The 17 T cell receptor beta chains presented below share a single source sample, sequenced in a study of OX40 agonist ivuxolimab in advanced cancers. The assay was immunoSEQ multiplex PCR, and TCRdb's table has in-frame clones only and misses some. The table shows some 80,000 clones, with about 90% occurring only once. Specimen: CD4+ or CD8+ T cells sorted from blood, collected in a trial of the OX40 agonist ivuxolimab. Source of these receptors: an adult with an advanced solid tumor such as melanoma, head and neck, liver or kidney cancer.

The genes are TRBV28 and TRBJ1-6; TRBD1 matches at 9 bases. Germline assignment: CDR1 MDHEN and CDR2 SYDVKM. After removal of 6 bases from V and 10 bases from J, the junction contained 13 bases not matched to a gene. The CDR3 is 16 residues long. Here the CDR3 reads CASRTYRGQGSSPLHF. The CDR3, as DNA: TGTGCCAGCAGGACCTACCGGGGACAGGGTTCGTCACCCCTCCACTTT.

V and J are TRBV19 and TRBJ2-3; 10 bases align to TRBD1. The junction had 1 base not matched to a gene; V was cut back by 8 bases and J by 5 bases. Per germline, CDR1 LNHDA and CDR2 SQIVND (reference sequence). The CDR3 is 12 residues long. As DNA, the CDR3 is TGTGCCAGTGGGACAGGGGTAGATACGCAGTATTTT. Protein: CASGTGVDTQYF.

This chain joins TRBV5-8 and TRBJ1-1; D unresolved. CDR3 length equals 13 residues. V lost 0 bases to trimming and J lost 10 bases, with 13 bases between them. Germline V gene data show CDR1 as SGHTS and CDR2 as YDEGEE. In nucleotides, the CDR3 is TGTGCCAGCAGCTTGGAGCCGGTTGGCGGAGCTTTCTTT. Translation gives CASSLEPVGGAFF.

V is TRBV7-9 and J is TRBJ1-2, with TRBD1 as a possible D gene (5 bases). This CDR3 comprises 15 residues. The germline gives CDR1 SEHNR, CDR2 FQNEAQ (reference sequence). V lost 3 bases and J 2 bases, leaving 13 bases between the germline ends. In DNA form, the CDR3 reads TGTGCCAGCAGCTTGGGGGAGGCAAGAAACTATGGCTACACCTTC. Translation gives CASSLGEARNYGYTF.

The chain is built from TRBV29-1 and TRBJ2-3; 8 bases align to TRBD1. The CDR3 is 14 residues long. The germline CDR1 and CDR2 sequences are SQVTM and ANQGSEA. Losses at the gene ends were 4 bases for V and 2 bases for J; bases not matched to a gene: 5. DNA for the CDR3: TGCAGCGTTGCCCAGGGGGCCCCCACAGATACGCAGTATTTT. Residues: CSVAQGAPTDTQYF.

J is TRBJ1-1 and V is TRBV7-2, with 9 positions matching TRBD1. CDR3 length equals 14 residues. V lost 4 bases, J lost 4 bases, and 4 bases stayed unmatched. Per germline, CDR1 SGHTA and CDR2 FQGNSA. CDR3 coding DNA: TGTGCCAGCAGCTCACAGGGGGCTAGCACTGAAGCTTTCTTT. Its translation is CASSSQGASTEAFF.

The chain links TRBV20-1 to TRBJ2-7; a weak D match, TRBD1 (6 bases). The CDR3 length is 11 residues. Between the trimmed V and J ends, which lost 6 bases and 3 bases, there was a span of 9 bases. The germline CDR1 and CDR2 sequences are DFQATT and SNEGSKA (reference sequence). Written as DNA, the CDR3 is TGCAGTGCCCAGACAGGCTACGAGCAGTACTTC. Its translation is CSAQTGYEQYF.

The chain uses TRBV14 and TRBJ1-5; D gene ambiguous. The CDR3 consists of 13 residues. Germline assignment: CDR1 SGHDN and CDR2 FVKESK. Trimming pared 4 bases from V and 4 bases from J, leaving 8 bases between. CDR3 region: CASSPSYNQPQHF. CDR3 sequence (DNA): TGTGCCAGCAGCCCCTCTTATAATCAGCCCCAGCATTTT. Supplemented by reference TRBV14 and TRBJ1-5, the full variable domain reads EAGVTQFPSHSVIEKGQTVTLRCDPISGHDNLYWYRRVMGKEIKFLLHFVKESKQDESGMPNNRFLAERTGGTYSTLKVQPAELEDSGVYFCASSPSYNQPQHFGDGTRLSIL.

V is TRBV19 and J is TRBJ1-6; D gene ambiguous. Per the germline V gene, CDR1 is LNHDA and CDR2 is SQIVND (reference sequence). The CDR3 loop spans 15 amino acids. Deletions cut 4 bases from V and 0 bases from J, with 7 bases between. The CDR3 coding sequence is TGTGCCAGTAGTAATTCGAACTCCTATAATTCACCCCTCCACTTT. Translation: CASSNSNSYNSPLHF.

V is TRBV30 and J is TRBJ1-2, with D maybe TRBD1 (6 bases). CDR3 length: 14 amino acids. The germline CDR1 and CDR2 sequences are GTSNPN and SVGIG (reference sequence). Trimming stripped 1 base from V and 4 bases from J, with 13 bases between. The CDR3 is CAWSEGGRGYGYTF. In DNA form, the CDR3 reads TGTGCCTGGAGTGAAGGGGGGCGAGGCTATGGCTACACCTTC. Combining the CDR3 with reference TRBV30 and TRBJ1-2 gives the whole variable domain SQTIHQWPATLVQPVGSPLSLECTVEGTSNPNLYWYRQAAGRGLQLLFYSVGIGQISSEVPQNLSASRPQDRQFILSSKKLLLSDSGFYLCAWSEGGRGYGYTFGSGTRLTVV.

The V gene is TRBV11-2, the J gene TRBJ1-1; D is unclear. Trimming took 5 bases from V and 0 from J, leaving 16 bases between them. Germline V gene sequence: CDR1 SGHAT, CDR2 FQNNGV. This CDR3 has 16 amino acids. The CDR3 DNA follows: TGTGCCAGCAGCCCTAGAGCAGATTTCATGAACACTGAAGCTTTCTTT. Translation gives CASSPRADFMNTEAFF.

The V gene is TRBV19, the J gene TRBJ1-4, with D possibly TRBD1 on 5 matching bases. The CDR3 runs 16 residues. The V and J ends lost 9 bases and 0 bases respectively, with 17 bases between them. CDR1 and CDR2 from the germline V gene are LNHDA and SQIVND (reference sequence). The DNA of the CDR3 is TGTGCCAGCGGAGATGGAGGGGATACAACTAATGAAAAACTGTTTTTT. This gives the protein CASGDGGDTTNEKLFF.

This clone has just one count. V gene TRBV5-1 combines with J gene TRBJ1-3; 7 bases map to TRBD1. The CDR3 totals 16 residues. The trim removed 4 bases at V and 1 base at J, leaving 8 bases unmatched. CDR1 and CDR2 from the germline V gene are SGHRS and YFSETQ. The CDR3 loop is CASSPMGQPSGNTIYF. In DNA form, the CDR3 reads TGCGCCAGCAGCCCTATGGGACAGCCATCTGGAAACACCATATATTTT.

V and J are TRBV7-8 and TRBJ1-1; 11 nucleotides agree with TRBD1. Germline V gives CDR1 SGHVS, CDR2 FQNEAQ. The length of the CDR3 is 17 residues. V lost 0 bases to trimming and J lost 1 base; unmatched junction nucleotides: 4. CDR3 coding DNA: TGTGCCAGCAGCTTAGCTTCTGGGACAGGGGGGAACACTGAAGCTTTCTTT. It specifies CASSLASGTGGNTEAFF.

V is TRBV13 and J is TRBJ2-1; 8 positions agree with TRBD1. The junction had 19 bases not matched to a gene; V was cut back by 3 bases and J by 0 bases. The germline V gene encodes CDR1 PRHDT and CDR2 FYEKMQ (reference sequence). This CDR3 contains 21 residues. The CDR3 coding sequence is TGTGCCAGCAGCTTCCAAACAGGGGGGCTTAAGGGCCCTAGCTCCTACAATGAGCAGTTCTTC. Its protein is CASSFQTGGLKGPSSYNEQFF. The full variable domain, in which reference TRBV13 and TRBJ2-1 provide the parts outside the CDR3, is AAGVIQSPRHLIKEKRETATLKCYPIPRHDTVYWYQQGPGQDPQFLISFYEKMQSDKGSIPDRFSAQQFSDYHSELNMSSLELGDSALYFCASSFQTGGLKGPSSYNEQFFGPGTRLTVL.

The V call is TRBV5-1, the J call TRBJ2-3; TRBD2 matches 8 bases. CDR1 SGHRS and CDR2 YFSETQ come from the germline V gene. J lost 5 bases, V lost 4 bases, and 9 bases had no gene match. This CDR3 spans 15 amino acids. CDR3 region: CASSPARGGLDTQYF. The CDR3 DNA sequence: TGCGCCAGCAGCCCCGCCCGGGGGGGCCTAGATACGCAGTATTTT.

V is TRBV19 and J is TRBJ2-3, with D maybe TRBD1 (5 bases). In germline, CDR1 is LNHDA, CDR2 SQIVND (reference sequence). V shed 8 bases and J shed 2 bases, with 8 bases lying between them. This CDR3 has 12 amino acids. CDR3 in DNA: TGTGCCAGTCGACAGAACACAGATACGCAGTATTTT. Protein sequence: CASRQNTDTQYF.